One and the same sample provided the 7 T cell receptor beta chains below, sequenced in a study of identical twins. TCRdb re-called the 5' RACE reads through MiXCR, storing one row per CDR3 protein. The table has 500,000 to 600,000 distinct CDR3 sequences, roughly 21% seen once. These records were also assigned to another study, of T cells expressing NK-cell markers.

The sequencing input was CD4+ T cells sorted from blood. These receptors came from a woman between 18 and 30 years old in good health.

This clonotype occurred a few times. The chain joins TRBV7-3 to TRBJ2-5; 8 nucleotides line up with TRBD2. The CDR3 is made up of 15 amino acids. V dropped 1 base and J dropped 6; count of bases not matched to a gene: 7. In germline, CDR1 is SGHTA, CDR2 FQGTGA. The CDR3 nucleotides are TGTGCCAGCAGCTTAAATTCGGGGGGGATAAAGACCCAGTACTTC. Protein: CASSLNSGGIKTQYF.

This clonotype appeared a few times. The J gene is TRBJ1-2, the V gene TRBV20-1; weak D call: TRBD1 (6 bases). The CDR3 totals 13 residues. V lost 5 bases and J 8 bases, leaving 18 bases between the germline ends. Germline CDR1 and CDR2: DFQATT and SNEGSKA (reference sequence). This CDR3 is CSAQVRDTFGYTF. CDR3 DNA: TGCAGTGCTCAAGTCCGGGACACCTTCGGCTACACCTTC.

This sequence joins TRBV2 and TRBJ2-4, with D possibly TRBD1 on 6 matching bases. The ends were cut back, 1 base at V and 0 bases at J, with 13 bases in the middle. This CDR3 is built from 17 residues. Germline-derived CDR1 and CDR2 are SNHLY and FYNNEI. The CDR3 here is CASSEEGVELAKNIQYF. CDR3 bases: TGTGCCAGCAGTGAAGAGGGGGTCGAGCTAGCCAAAAACATTCAGTACTTC.

At least ten counts were recorded for this clonotype. The V gene is TRBV4-3, the J gene TRBJ2-3, with TRBD2 matching 9 bases. The germline V gene encodes CDR1 LGHNA and CDR2 YSLEER. The ends lost 4 bases at V and 0 bases at J; junction bases unmatched: 8. CDR3 size: 17 residues. CDR3 loop: CASSLATAGGSTDTQYF. In DNA form, the CDR3 reads TGCGCCAGCAGCCTCGCCACAGCGGGAGGCAGCACAGATACGCAGTATTTT.

The chain employs TRBV27 and TRBJ1-1, with D possibly matching TRBD1 (5 bases). The CDR3 is 13 residues long. Germline CDR1 is MNHEY and CDR2 is SMNVEV (reference sequence). Trimming removed 5 bases at V and 6 bases at J, with 13 bases between. CDR3 in DNA: TGTGCCAGCAGTCCTCAGGGAGGCGCTGAAGCTTTCTTT. It encodes CASSPQGGAEAFF.

V and J are TRBV20-1 and TRBJ2-1; 9 bases map to TRBD2. The junction had 16 bases not matched to a gene; V was cut back by 6 bases and J by 7 bases. Looked up from germline, CDR1 is DFQATT and CDR2 is SNEGSKA (reference sequence). The CDR3 length is 16 residues. The CDR3 DNA is TGCAGTGCCGTTGCGCATAGTAGCGGGAGATATAATGAGCAGTTCTTC. The encoded protein is CSAVAHSSGRYNEQFF.

This chain uses TRBV7-2 with TRBJ2-7, with unresolved D. Germline V gene data show CDR1 as SGHTA and CDR2 as FQGNSA. The ends were cut back, 5 bases at V and 0 bases at J, with 8 bases in the middle. The CDR3 covers 13 residues. The CDR3 DNA is TGTGCCAGCAGCCGCCAAAGCTCCTACGAGCAGTACTTC. Protein sequence: CASSRQSSYEQYF.